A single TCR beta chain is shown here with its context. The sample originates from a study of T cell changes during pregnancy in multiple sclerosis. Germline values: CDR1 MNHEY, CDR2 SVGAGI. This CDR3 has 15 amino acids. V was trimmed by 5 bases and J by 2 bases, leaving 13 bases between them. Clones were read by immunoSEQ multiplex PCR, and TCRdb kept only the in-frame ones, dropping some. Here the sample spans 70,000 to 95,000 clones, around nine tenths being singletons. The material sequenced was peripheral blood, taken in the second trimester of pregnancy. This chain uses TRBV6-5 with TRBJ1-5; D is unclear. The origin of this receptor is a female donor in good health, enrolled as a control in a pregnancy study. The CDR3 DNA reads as TGTGCCAGCAGTCCCACTGCGATGCGCAATCAGCCCCAGCATTTT. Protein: CASSPTAMRNQPQHF.